This TCR beta chain is drawn from a study of CD8 T cells in Susac syndrome. Across the study: Five or six sequenced Susac syndrome patients had clinically active disease, while eight were in remission.

CD8+ and CD4+ T cells circulating in blood were sequenced for TCR beta. TEMRA cells were enriched by FACS, and CD4+ and CD8+ T cells were negatively isolated. With random hexamers, roughly 0.5 to 1 ug RNA was reverse transcribed. Across 54 Vbeta and 13 Jbeta, immunoSEQ multiplex PCR amplified TCR beta CDR3. TCRdb used MiXCR to reprocess the immunoSEQ multiplex PCR reads, holding one entry per CDR3 protein. The sample yields about 140,000 distinct CDR3 sequences, more than 85% seen once. V gave up 5 bases and J gave up 2 bases, with 15 bases separating them. This CDR3 spans 15 amino acids. Per the germline V gene, CDR1 is KGHSH and CDR2 is LQKENI.

The sequenced sample was CD4+ T cells from PBMCs. The chain recombines TRBV18 with TRBJ2-5; a possible D gene is TRBD2 (6 bases). The TCR comes from a human donor with Susac syndrome. DNA of the CDR3: TGTGCCAGCTCAGCCGAAACGGGGGTTCAAGAGACCCAGTACTTC. This sequence encodes CASSAETGVQETQYF.